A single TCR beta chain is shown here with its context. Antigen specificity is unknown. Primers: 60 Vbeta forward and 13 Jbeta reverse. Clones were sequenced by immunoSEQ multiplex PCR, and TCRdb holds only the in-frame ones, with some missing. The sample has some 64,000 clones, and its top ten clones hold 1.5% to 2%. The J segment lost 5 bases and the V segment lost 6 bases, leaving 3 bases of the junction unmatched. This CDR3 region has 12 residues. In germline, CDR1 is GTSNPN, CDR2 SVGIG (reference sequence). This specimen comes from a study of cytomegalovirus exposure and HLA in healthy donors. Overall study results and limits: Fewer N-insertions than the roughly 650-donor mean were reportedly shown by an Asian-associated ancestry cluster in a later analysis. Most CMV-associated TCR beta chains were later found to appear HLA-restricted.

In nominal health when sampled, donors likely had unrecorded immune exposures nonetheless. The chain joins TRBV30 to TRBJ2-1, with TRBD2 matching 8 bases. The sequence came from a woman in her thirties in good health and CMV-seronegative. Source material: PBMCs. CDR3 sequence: CACSGNDNEQFF. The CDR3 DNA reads TGTGCCTGTAGCGGGAACGACAATGAGCAGTTCTTC.